This is a list of T cell receptor beta chains from one sample in a study of identical twins. TCRdb fed the 5' RACE reads into MiXCR, producing one record per CDR3 protein. The table has some 760,000 distinct CDR3 sequences, 15% to 20% seen once. These same records also appear under a second study, on T cells expressing NK-cell markers.

The sample consisted of PBMCs. These receptors were obtained from a woman aged 18-30 years in good health. Each CDR3 is given without its conserved first and last residue.

J | V | CDR3
TRBJ2-3 | TRBV29-1 | SALGQGAGDTQY
TRBJ2-5 | TRBV12-5 | ASCPAGAETQY
TRBJ2-7 | TRBV6-2/TRBV6-3 | ASSRPGLLLHISSYEQY
TRBJ1-2 | TRBV29-1 | SALTGIHGYT
TRBJ2-1 | TRBV5-6 | ASSLSGQRYNEQF
TRBJ2-3 | TRBV18 | ASSPSGYRTDTQY
TRBJ2-5 | TRBV11-2 | ASSLPGSETQY
TRBJ2-7 | TRBV11-2 | ASGGTFSYEQY
TRBJ2-6 | TRBV3-1 | ASSQDKGSGANVLT
TRBJ2-1 | TRBV24-1 | ATSDWTNHNEQF
TRBJ1-1 | TRBV6-5 | ASSYKGGNTEAF
TRBJ2-7 | TRBV20-1 | SARGWTSGSLHEQY
TRBJ2-3 | TRBV5-4 | ASSSREPTDTQY
TRBJ2-1 | TRBV20-1 | SAVSSGRRGHEQF
TRBJ2-3 | TRBV7-6 | ASGLGWGTDTQY
TRBJ2-1 | TRBV21-1 | ARKKGTDNEQF
TRBJ2-5 | TRBV12-3/TRBV12-4 | ASRTKGLREY
TRBJ2-2 | TRBV4-3 | ASSQHLKNTGELF
TRBJ2-1 | TRBV15 | ATSRPGSYNEQF
TRBJ1-2 | TRBV14 | ASSVVAIGGYT
TRBJ2-5 | TRBV5-1 | ASSLTQGQETQY
TRBJ2-5 | TRBV12-3/TRBV12-4 | ASSYGTGSTTEQETQY
TRBJ2-7 | TRBV5-5 | ASRGNLYEQY
TRBJ1-1 | TRBV15 | ATSRDPWTVTTEAF
TRBJ1-2 | TRBV19 | ASSIEFYGYT
TRBJ2-1 | TRBV27 | ASGGRVSYGEQF
TRBJ1-1 | TRBV7-8 | ASSLGVGATEAF
TRBJ1-1 | TRBV20-1 | SARDVNQMATEAF
TRBJ2-3 | TRBV9 | ASSGRLAGYGDTQY
TRBJ2-7 | TRBV7-2 | ASSRRPDLPYEQY
TRBJ2-1 | TRBV20-1 | SARALLAELGNEQF
TRBJ2-1 | TRBV4-3 | ASSQDLAGAGPYNEQF
TRBJ2-1 | TRBV10-2 | ASSASRDLDNEQF
TRBJ2-1 | TRBV20-1 | SARTTRDRAYEQF
TRBJ2-5 | TRBV20-1 | SSGSQETQY
TRBJ2-5 | TRBV12-3/TRBV12-4 | ASSFWVTSEETQY
TRBJ1-2 | TRBV12-3/TRBV12-4 | ASSTDSIRGYT
TRBJ1-3 | TRBV11-3 | ASSWTGFSGNTIY
TRBJ1-4 | TRBV7-9 | ASTNGDRGAKKLF
TRBJ1-1 | TRBV29-1 | SVHLFTEAF
TRBJ2-1 | TRBV18 | ASSPGSGSTYEQF
TRBJ2-4 | TRBV20-1 | SASRRTAAKNIQY
TRBJ2-1 | TRBV3-1 | ASSQDIRQGNNEQF
TRBJ2-7 | TRBV6-1 | ASSLKISSYEQY
TRBJ2-6 | TRBV6-1 | ASGLFGSGANVLT
TRBJ2-7 | TRBV12-3/TRBV12-4 | ASSYPHGLSYEQY
TRBJ2-6 | TRBV10-3 | AISKDRGADGANVLT
TRBJ2-1 | TRBV5-1 | ASSVGLAGISSYNEQF
TRBJ1-1 | TRBV5-1 | ASSLDRVAEAF
TRBJ2-7 | TRBV20-1 | SAPLALGSYEQY
TRBJ2-7 | TRBV5-1 | ASSLVGQGGQQY
TRBJ2-5 | TRBV20-1 | SARSTRLAGVVYPY
TRBJ2-3 | TRBV6-1 | ASSRPQGGGATDTQY
TRBJ1-4 | TRBV12-3/TRBV12-4 | ASSLRVGEKLF
TRBJ2-3 | TRBV20-1 | SARDFGSFTDTQY
TRBJ1-1 | TRBV5-1 | ASSRTGDHTEAF
TRBJ2-5 | TRBV5-5 | ASSLGYRETQY
TRBJ2-2 | TRBV6-4 | ASRIAGDTGELF
TRBJ2-3 | TRBV4-2 | ASSQVIRDFDGADTQY
TRBJ2-7 | TRBV10-3 | AISGTVYEQY